The rows below give T cell receptor beta chains drawn from one sample of a study of shared clonotypes between healthy human individuals. TCRdb's table, derived via immunoSEQ multiplex PCR, lists solely in-frame clones and lacks some. The table lists nearly 1 million clones, around three quarters of them singletons. The sequenced sample was memory CD4+ T cells sorted from blood. The receptors derive from a man aged 18 to 35 in good health. Both conserved end residues are part of each CDR3. Each record gives: clone size, CDR3 length, V gene, D gene, J gene, CDR3 protein, CDR3 DNA. The D gene is left open where the match is weak. Expanded clones are given a class, and other clones once, few, many or no size at all.

-	16	TRBV11-2	TRBD2	TRBJ2-5	CASSLDRGRVAETQYF	TGTGCCAGCAGCTTAGATCGTGGGAGGGTTGCAGAGACCCAGTACTTC
once	15	TRBV5-4	-	TRBJ2-2	CASSLVQSDTGELFF	TGTGCCAGCAGCTTGGTACAGTCGGATACCGGGGAGCTGTTTTTT
-	12	TRBV5-6	-	TRBJ2-7	CASSRDTYEQYF	TGTGCCAGCAGCAGGGACACCTACGAGCAGTACTTC
-	15	TRBV5-1	TRBD1	TRBJ1-2	CASSLAQQGVYGYTF	TGCGCCAGCAGCTTGGCCCAACAGGGGGTCTATGGCTACACCTTC
-	16	TRBV18	-	TRBJ1-3	CASSPTAGSSGNTIYF	TGTGCCAGCTCACCGACGGCCGGTAGCTCTGGAAACACCATATATTTT
once	15	TRBV7-9	TRBD1	TRBJ2-7	CASSLVGQGAYEQYF	TGTGCCAGCAGCTTAGTGGGACAGGGAGCCTACGAGCAGTACTTC
-	13	TRBV14	-	TRBJ1-2	CASSQVPGYGYTF	TGTGCCAGCAGCCAAGTACCAGGGTATGGCTACACCTTC
-	16	TRBV5-8	TRBD1	TRBJ2-6	CASSLTGGSGANVLTF	TGTGCCAGCAGTTTGACAGGGGGCTCTGGGGCCAACGTCCTGACTTTC
-	14	TRBV5-6	-	TRBJ1-1	CASSPVGGPTEAFF	TGTGCCAGCAGCCCGGTGGGGGGTCCGACTGAAGCTTTCTTT
-	11	TRBV2	-	TRBJ2-2	CASSYAGELFF	TGTGCCAGCAGTTACGCCGGGGAGCTGTTTTTT
-	16	TRBV10-2	-	TRBJ2-7	CASSEFRDTKIYEQYF	TGCGCCAGCAGTGAGTTCCGGGACACTAAAATCTACGAGCAGTACTTC
-	14	TRBV7-2	-	TRBJ1-2	CASSESGQNYGYTF	TGTGCCAGCAGCGAATCTGGACAGAACTATGGCTACACCTTC
few	11	TRBV5-6	-	TRBJ1-1	CASSLRSEAFF	TGTGCCAGCAGCCTACGTTCTGAAGCTTTCTTT
-	15	TRBV7-3	TRBD2	TRBJ2-3	CASSYSGGTTDTQYF	TGTGCCAGCAGTTATAGCGGGGGGACGACAGATACGCAGTATTTT
many	15	TRBV25-1	TRBD2	TRBJ2-2	CASSGPSGIPGELFF	TGTGCCAGCAGTGGGCCTAGCGGGATCCCCGGGGAGCTGTTTTTT
few	11	TRBV2	-	TRBJ2-1	CASLSAIEQFF	TGTGCCAGCCTATCGGCTATTGAGCAGTTCTTC
-	15	TRBV5-6	-	TRBJ1-6	CAGSRDRNIISPLHF	TGTGCCGGCAGCCGGGACCGGAATATCATCTCACCCCTCCACTTT
once	15	TRBV5-1	-	TRBJ2-2	CASSRIGRSTGELFF	TGCGCCAGCAGCCGGATAGGGAGGTCCACCGGGGAGCTGTTTTTT
-	15	TRBV10-3	-	TRBJ2-4	CAISESVVAKNIQYF	TGTGCCATCAGTGAGTCCGTGGTGGCCAAAAACATTCAGTACTTC
-	15	TRBV29-1	TRBD2	TRBJ2-3	CSVLGGVHGTDTQYF	TGCAGCGTTCTGGGAGGGGTTCACGGGACAGATACGCAGTATTTT
-	14	TRBV10-3	TRBD1	TRBJ1-2	CAISWTGGIYGYTF	TGTGCCATCAGTTGGACAGGGGGTATCTATGGCTACACCTTC
-	14	TRBV5-1	-	TRBJ1-4	CASSLSPGNEKLFF	TGCGCCAGCAGCTTGAGCCCGGGTAATGAAAAACTGTTTTTT
-	14	TRBV11-2	-	TRBJ2-7	CASSLNGGPYEQYF	TGTGCCAGCAGCTTAAATGGTGGACCCTACGAGCAGTACTTC
-	12	TRBV6-1	-	TRBJ2-4	CASREGKNIQYF	TGTGCCAGCAGGGAAGGCAAAAACATTCAGTACTTC
-	15	TRBV6-5	-	TRBJ1-5	CASRERGGADQPQHF	TGTGCCAGCAGAGAGCGGGGAGGGGCGGATCAGCCCCAGCATTTT
-	17	TRBV6-1	-	TRBJ2-1	CASSEELLDPPADEQFF	TGTGCCAGCAGTGAAGAGCTGTTGGACCCCCCAGCCGATGAGCAGTTCTTC
-	16	TRBV5-5	TRBD1	TRBJ1-5	CASSPGQGWSYQPQHF	TGTGCCAGCAGCCCGGGACAGGGGTGGTCGTATCAGCCCCAGCATTTT
-	14	TRBV13	TRBD2	TRBJ2-1	CASSLVASGGVKFF	TGTGCCAGCAGCTTAGTGGCTAGCGGGGGGGTGAAGTTCTTC
-	14	TRBV7-7	-	TRBJ2-5	CASSRQGQQETQYF	TGTGCTAGCAGCCGCCAGGGGCAACAAGAGACCCAGTACTTC
-	14	TRBV28	TRBD2	TRBJ2-7	CASTDAGVPYEQYF	TGTGCCAGCACCGACGCGGGGGTGCCCTACGAGCAGTACTTC
many	15	TRBV7-7	TRBD1	TRBJ2-1	CASSPGTGRNNEQFF	TGTGCTAGCAGCCCCGGGACAGGGAGAAACAATGAGCAGTTCTTC
-	17	TRBV4-3	-	TRBJ2-7	CASSQEAGTDQTYEQYF	TGCGCCAGCAGCCAAGAGGCGGGCACAGACCAAACCTACGAGCAGTACTTC
-	15	TRBV6-5	TRBD2	TRBJ2-3	CASSYVGTTTDTQYF	TGTGCCAGCAGTTACGTAGGGACTACAACAGATACGCAGTATTTT
-	11	TRBV20-1	-	TRBJ2-3	CSARGVDTQYF	TGCAGTGCTAGGGGGGTGGATACGCAGTATTTT
-	12	TRBV2	-	TRBJ2-7	CASHRDSYEQYF	TGTGCCAGTCACAGGGATTCATACGAGCAGTACTTC
-	16	TRBV19	-	TRBJ1-4	CASINSGVVSNEKLFF	TGTGCCAGTATTAACTCCGGCGTAGTGTCTAATGAAAAACTGTTTTTT
-	15	TRBV7-2	TRBD2	TRBJ2-1	CASSPDSGRANEQFF	TGTGCCAGCAGCCCAGATAGCGGGAGAGCCAATGAGCAGTTCTTC
-	14	TRBV6-4	TRBD2	TRBJ2-2	CASSDGTSAGELFF	TGTGCCAGCAGTGACGGGACTAGCGCCGGGGAGCTGTTTTTT
-	15	TRBV7-9	-	TRBJ1-3	CASSSGVYSGNTIYF	TGTGCCAGCAGCTCGGGGGTCTACTCTGGAAACACCATATATTTT
-	15	TRBV2	TRBD2	TRBJ2-1	CASSGASGFVNEQFF	TGTGCCAGCTCAGGGGCTAGCGGGTTCGTAAATGAGCAGTTCTTC